This is a list of T cell receptor beta chains from one sample in a study of T cells after yellow fever vaccination. TCRdb reprocessed the 5' RACE reads with MiXCR, giving one entry per CDR3 protein. The data hold approximately 600,000 distinct CDR3 sequences, with about 12% observed a single time. The sample was PBMCs, taken on the day of the yellow fever booster vaccination. The receptors derive from a man aged 25 to 45 who received the YFV17D yellow fever vaccine. Each CDR3 is given with its conserved first and last residue. The order of the fields is D gene, clone size, V gene, J gene, CDR3 protein, CDR3 DNA. D genes are given only for firm matches. Size is omitted from some rows. Given values are once, few, many or a class for expanded clones.

TRBD2	-	TRBV9	TRBJ2-1	CASSVAGLAYNEQFF	TGTGCCAGCAGCGTAGCGGGACTAGCCTACAATGAGCAGTTCTTC
TRBD1	few	TRBV7-2	TRBJ1-5	CASSFRGQQPQHF	TGTGCCAGCAGCTTCAGGGGGCAACAGCCCCAGCATTTT
-	-	TRBV30	TRBJ2-5	CACHPPTQETQYF	TGTGCCTGCCACCCCCCGACCCAAGAGACCCAGTACTTC
-	few	TRBV18	TRBJ2-1	CASSPGMDRNEQFF	TGTGCCAGCTCACCGGGAATGGATCGCAATGAGCAGTTCTTC
TRBD1	once	TRBV3-1	TRBJ1-6	CASSPLGQGNSPPHF	TGTGCCAGCAGCCCACTTGGACAGGGGAATTCACCCCCCCACTTT
-	few	TRBV10-2	TRBJ2-2	CASSDSGVFGELFF	TGCGCCAGCAGTGATTCGGGGGTCTTCGGGGAGCTGTTTTTT
TRBD2	once	TRBV7-8	TRBJ2-7	CASSRERGGPYEQYF	TGTGCCAGCAGCCGAGAACGCGGGGGGCCCTACGAGCAGTACTTC
TRBD1	-	TRBV20-1	TRBJ1-2	CSAAPSTGPSYTF	TGCAGTGCAGCCCCATCGACAGGGCCTAGCTACACCTTC
-	once	TRBV28	TRBJ2-1	CASMGLGEQLF	TGTGCCAGCATGGGGTTGGGTGAGCAGCTCTTC
-	few	TRBV14	TRBJ2-2	CASSQAGFGELFF	TGTGCCAGCAGCCAAGCTGGCTTCGGGGAGCTGTTTTTT
-	many	TRBV4-2	TRBJ2-5	CASSQDEGETQYF	TGTGCCAGCAGCCAAGATGAAGGAGAGACCCAGTACTTC
TRBD1	-	TRBV4-2	TRBJ1-4	CASSQDGQGAKGEKLFF	TGTGCCAGCAGCCAAGATGGACAGGGGGCAAAGGGTGAAAAACTGTTTTTT
TRBD2	few	TRBV27	TRBJ2-5	CASSGQREARETQYF	TGTGCCAGCAGTGGTCAGCGGGAGGCACGGGAGACCCAGTACTTC
-	-	TRBV20-1	TRBJ1-5	CSASGQYSNQPQHF	TGCAGTGCTAGCGGGCAGTATAGCAATCAGCCCCAGCATTTT
-	many	TRBV10-3	TRBJ2-7	CAISESTQQTFYEQYF	TGTGCCATCAGTGAGTCGACTCAACAGACCTTTTACGAGCAGTACTTC
-	-	TRBV29-1	TRBJ1-1	CSVESLTVEAFF	TGCAGCGTTGAATCTCTTACCGTTGAAGCTTTCTTT
-	-	TRBV11-3	TRBJ2-1	CASSLGAKTSSYNEQFF	TGTGCCAGCAGCTTAGGGGCCAAAACTAGCTCCTACAATGAGCAGTTCTTC
-	few	TRBV9	TRBJ2-7	CASSVEMGYEQYF	TGTGCCAGCAGCGTGGAAATGGGCTACGAGCAGTACTTC
-	few	TRBV20-1	TRBJ1-1	CSARVSSTEAFF	TGCAGTGCTAGAGTCTCAAGCACTGAAGCTTTCTTT
-	few	TRBV21-1	TRBJ1-6	CASSALGQGSAPLHF	TGTGCCAGCAGCGCCTTGGGGCAGGGGAGTGCACCCCTCCACTTT
-	-	TRBV20-1	TRBJ1-4	CSAAQGATNEKLFF	TGCAGTGCCGCACAGGGTGCAACTAATGAAAAACTGTTTTTT
TRBD2	few	TRBV19	TRBJ2-3	CAGLVGGSTDTQYF	TGTGCCGGCTTAGTGGGCGGGAGTACAGATACGCAGTATTTT
-	few	TRBV7-2	TRBJ2-7	CASGTGPTGEQYF	TGTGCCAGTGGGACGGGACCGACGGGCGAGCAGTACTTC
-	-	TRBV7-2	TRBJ2-3	CASSPTTLTQYF	TGTGCCAGCAGCCCAACTACTTTGACGCAGTATTTT
TRBD2	-	TRBV10-3	TRBJ2-5	CAISTVGTSGDLGETQYF	TGTGCCATCAGTACCGTGGGGACTAGCGGGGACTTGGGAGAGACCCAGTACTTC
TRBD2	few	TRBV7-2	TRBJ2-7	CASSRLAGSLNYEQYF	TGTGCCAGCAGCCGCCTAGCGGGATCTCTTAACTACGAGCAGTACTTC
-	-	TRBV3-1	TRBJ1-1	CASSQDRNEAFF	TGTGCCAGCAGCCAAGATAGGAATGAAGCTTTCTTT
-	few	TRBV7-3	TRBJ1-1	CASSAQGWNTEAFF	TGTGCCAGCAGCGCCCAGGGGTGGAACACTGAAGCTTTCTTT
-	-	TRBV6-1	TRBJ1-5	CASRRRRGSNQPQHF	TGTGCCAGCAGACGAAGGCGAGGCTCCAATCAGCCCCAGCATTTT
-	-	TRBV12-3/TRBV12-4	TRBJ2-1	CASNQRGMGPSYNEQFF	TGTGCCAGCAACCAAAGAGGTATGGGGCCCTCCTACAATGAGCAGTTCTTC
TRBD2	-	TRBV20-1	TRBJ2-1	CSAQRDSYNEQFF	TGCAGTGCCCAGCGGGACTCCTACAATGAGCAGTTCTTC
-	-	TRBV12-3/TRBV12-4	TRBJ2-4	CASSRTGTRVQYF	TGTGCCAGCAGTAGAACCGGGACAAGAGTTCAGTACTTC
TRBD2	-	TRBV3-1	TRBJ2-7	CASIKREGSYEQYF	TGTGCCAGCATTAAGCGGGAGGGATCCTACGAGCAGTACTTC
TRBD2	-	TRBV7-2	TRBJ2-1	CASSSAGLDLNEQFF	TGTGCCAGCAGCTCAGCGGGACTAGACCTCAATGAGCAGTTCTTC
-	-	TRBV10-3	TRBJ1-1	CAISEEAGTEAFF	TGTGCCATCAGTGAGGAAGCTGGGACTGAAGCTTTCTTT
-	-	TRBV20-1	TRBJ2-5	CSAGGTPQETQYF	TGCAGTGCGGGTGGGACTCCCCAAGAGACCCAGTACTTC
TRBD2	few	TRBV5-1	TRBJ2-1	CAYRAGNGEQFF	TGCGCCTATCGAGCGGGAAATGGTGAGCAGTTCTTC
-	few	TRBV5-1	TRBJ2-1	CASSLEATGNEQFF	TGCGCCAGCAGCTTGGAGGCCACCGGCAATGAGCAGTTCTTC
-	few	TRBV29-1	TRBJ2-3	CSATGDTQYF	TGCAGCGCGACGGGGGATACGCAGTATTTT
TRBD1	-	TRBV7-2	TRBJ2-5	CASSLERTGAVRTQYF	TGTGCCAGCAGCTTAGAAAGGACAGGGGCAGTTCGGACCCAGTACTTC
-	few	TRBV6-2/TRBV6-3	TRBJ2-5	CASRDGGGAETQYF	TGTGCCAGCAGGGACGGAGGGGGAGCGGAGACCCAGTACTTC